This T cell receptor beta chain was captured by sequencing in a study of response to subunit inactivated influenza vaccine. This clonotype was recorded many times. Its antigen is not identified. The CDR3 is made up of 14 amino acids. The germline V and J ends were trimmed by 5 bases and 0 bases, with 8 bases remaining between them. Germline CDR1 MDHEN, CDR2 SYDVKM. TCRdb analysed the RT-PCR reads with MiXCR anew, one entry per CDR3 protein. The sample has more than 700,000 distinct CDR3 sequences; approximately 22% are singletons. Study results and caveats: There was a suggestion from the authors that each seasonal influenza vaccination recruits few new T cells.

The chain links TRBV28 to TRBJ2-1, with no clear D. The source is a man aged 45-65 years who received an inactivated influenza vaccine. The sample consisted of PBMCs from blood, taken roughly 5 days after vaccination. The chain's CDR3 is CASSPLSSYNEQFF. CDR3 coding DNA: TGTGCCAGCAGTCCTTTGAGCTCCTACAATGAGCAGTTCTTC.